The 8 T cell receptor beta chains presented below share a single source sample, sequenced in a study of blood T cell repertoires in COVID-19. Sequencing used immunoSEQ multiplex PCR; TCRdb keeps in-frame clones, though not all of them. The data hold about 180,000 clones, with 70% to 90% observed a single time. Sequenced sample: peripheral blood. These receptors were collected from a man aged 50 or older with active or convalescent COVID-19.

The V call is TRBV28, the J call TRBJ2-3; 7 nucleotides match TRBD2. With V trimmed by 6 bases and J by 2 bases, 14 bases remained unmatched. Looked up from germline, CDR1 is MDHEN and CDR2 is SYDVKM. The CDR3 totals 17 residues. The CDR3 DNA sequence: TGTGCCAGCAGGACCCCTCAGCGGGATGCTCCCACAGATACGCAGTATTTT. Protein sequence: CASRTPQRDAPTDTQYF.

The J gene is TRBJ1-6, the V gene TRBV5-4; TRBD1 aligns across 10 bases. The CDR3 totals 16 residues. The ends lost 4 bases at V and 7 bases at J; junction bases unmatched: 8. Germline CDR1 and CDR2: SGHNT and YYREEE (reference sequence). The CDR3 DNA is TGTGCCAGCAGCGACCGGGACAGGGGAGGAAATTCACCCCTCCACTTT. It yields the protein CASSDRDRGGNSPLHF.

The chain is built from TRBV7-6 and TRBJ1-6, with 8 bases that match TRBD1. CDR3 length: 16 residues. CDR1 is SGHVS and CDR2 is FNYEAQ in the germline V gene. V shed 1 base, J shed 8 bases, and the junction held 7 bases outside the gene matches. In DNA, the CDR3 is TGTGCCAGCAGCTTAGAGACCCAGGGGGCCCATTCACCCCTCCACTTT. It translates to CASSLETQGAHSPLHF.

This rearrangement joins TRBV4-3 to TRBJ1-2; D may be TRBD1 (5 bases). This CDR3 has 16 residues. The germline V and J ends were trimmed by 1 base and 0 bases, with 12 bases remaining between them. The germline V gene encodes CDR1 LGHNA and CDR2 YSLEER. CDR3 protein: CASSQGGGGPNYGYTF. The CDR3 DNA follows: TGCGCCAGCAGCCAAGGGGGGGGAGGTCCTAACTATGGCTACACCTTC.

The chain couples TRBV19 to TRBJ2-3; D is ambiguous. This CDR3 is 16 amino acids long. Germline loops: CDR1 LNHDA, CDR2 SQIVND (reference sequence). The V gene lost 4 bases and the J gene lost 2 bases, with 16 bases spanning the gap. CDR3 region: CASSTGLLILTDTQYF. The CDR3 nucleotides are TGTGCCAGTAGTACGGGTCTACTAATTCTCACAGATACGCAGTATTTT.

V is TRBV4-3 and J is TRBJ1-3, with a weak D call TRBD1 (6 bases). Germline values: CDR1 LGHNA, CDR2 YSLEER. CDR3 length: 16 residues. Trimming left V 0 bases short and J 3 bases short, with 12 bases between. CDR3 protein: CASSQDRGGLGNTIYF. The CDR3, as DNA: TGCGCCAGCAGCCAAGATCGGGGGGGGCTTGGAAACACCATATATTTT.

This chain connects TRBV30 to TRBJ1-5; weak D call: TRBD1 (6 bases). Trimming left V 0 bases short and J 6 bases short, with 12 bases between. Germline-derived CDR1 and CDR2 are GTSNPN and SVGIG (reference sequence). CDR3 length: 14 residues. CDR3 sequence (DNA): TGTGCCTGGAGTGTCGGGGGGGCTGTTCAGCCCCAGCATTTT. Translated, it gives CAWSVGGAVQPQHF.

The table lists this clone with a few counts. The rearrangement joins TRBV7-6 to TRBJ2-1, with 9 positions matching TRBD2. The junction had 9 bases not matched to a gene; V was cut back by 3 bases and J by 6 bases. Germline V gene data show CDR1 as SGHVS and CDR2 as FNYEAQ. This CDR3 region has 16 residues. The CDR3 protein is CASSFPRGGGGNEQFF. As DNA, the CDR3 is TGTGCCAGCAGCTTTCCGCGGGGGGGTGGAGGCAATGAGCAGTTCTTC.